This T cell receptor beta chain is from a study of blood T cell repertoires in COVID-19. Study information: Spain, Italy and the United States supplied samples that represented acute and convalescent COVID-19. T cells, B-cell-depleted T cells, or PBMCs supplied cDNA or gDNA.

The CDR3 is 12 amino acids. Between the trimmed V and J ends, which lost 5 bases and 1 base, there was a span of 5 bases. Per germline, CDR1 MDHEN and CDR2 SYDVKM. Enrollees, roughly 18 to 89 years old, lived in approximately 25 US areas. As processed by the authors: Amplification of reference gene primers was used by the study to estimate nucleated cell counts. Method: immunoSEQ multiplex PCR; TCRdb's copy keeps in-frame clones and lacks some. V and J calls plus clone size are reproduced from that table; the DNA served to infer D and trimming. The profile shows roughly 130,000 clones, approximately 88% of them singletons.

The genes are TRBV28 and TRBJ1-1; no definite D call. The TCR sequence derives from a man between 40 and 49 years old with acute COVID-19. Sequenced sample: PBMCs or T cells enriched from blood (not recorded which). The CDR3 loop reads CASSVENTEAFF. CDR3 nucleotide sequence: TGTGCCAGCAGTGTAGAGAACACTGAAGCTTTCTTT.